These T cell receptor beta chains were read from a single sample in a study of regulatory T cells in long-lasting Graves disease. MiXCR, applied by TCRdb to the multiplex PCR reads, yields one record per CDR3 protein. The table records around 230,000 distinct CDR3 sequences, around 16% of them present only once. The sample in question was peripheral blood mononuclear cells (PBMCs), obtained at new diagnosis, from a patient treated with antithyroid drugs. The receptors originated from a female donor with Graves disease. Both conserved end residues are part of each CDR3. D genes are given only for firm matches. Part of the rows lack a size; the others show once, few, many or a class for expanded clones.

CDR3aa | CDR3nt | v_gene | d_gene | j_gene | abundance
CATQGMAGGPPHEQFF | TGCGCCACCCAAGGAATGGCGGGAGGGCCCCCACATGAGCAGTTCTTC | TRBV5-1 | TRBD2 | TRBJ2-1 | many
CAITGTGGTEAFF | TGTGCTATCACCGGGACAGGAGGCACTGAAGCTTTCTTT | TRBV6-1 | TRBD1 | TRBJ1-1 | many
CASSYSAGESTEAFF | TGTGCCAGCAGTTACTCGGCAGGGGAGTCCACTGAAGCTTTCTTT | TRBV6-5 | - | TRBJ1-1 | many
CATKPGTGGGTDTQYF | TGTGCCACCAAACCCGGGACAGGGGGCGGCACAGATACGCAGTATTTT | TRBV19 | TRBD1 | TRBJ2-3 | many
CAWSHRDTLYGYTF | TGTGCCTGGAGTCACCGGGATACCCTCTATGGCTACACCTTC | TRBV30 | - | TRBJ1-2 | -
CASIPRQGSDTQYF | TGTGCCAGCATTCCACGACAGGGCTCAGATACGCAGTATTTT | TRBV2 | TRBD1 | TRBJ2-3 | many
CASSLYSGSNEQFF | TGTGCCAGCAGCCTTTACTCGGGAAGCAATGAGCAGTTCTTC | TRBV11-3 | - | TRBJ2-1 | many
CASSFSWGRNYGYTF | TGTGCCAGCAGCTTCTCTTGGGGCCGCAACTATGGCTACACCTTC | TRBV7-2 | - | TRBJ1-2 | many
CATAEVSEQFF | TGTGCCACCGCGGAGGTTAGTGAGCAGTTCTTC | TRBV12-3/TRBV12-4 | - | TRBJ2-1 | -
CASSQKGNTDTQYF | TGTGCCAGCAGCCAAAAGGGGAACACAGATACGCAGTATTTT | TRBV7-3 | - | TRBJ2-3 | few
CASSSYTSIAQQETQYF | TGTGCCAGCAGTTCCTACACCTCCATAGCGCAACAAGAGACCCAGTACTTC | TRBV28 | - | TRBJ2-5 | many
CASSASLPLAEGPDEQFF | TGTGCCAGCAGCGCATCCCTACCCCTAGCGGAGGGACCGGATGAGCAGTTCTTC | TRBV9 | TRBD2 | TRBJ2-1 | few
CASSPQDGYEQYF | TGTGCCAGCTCACCGCAGGACGGCTACGAGCAGTACTTC | TRBV18 | - | TRBJ2-7 | many
CASSFSVPGGIIWNSPLHF | TGTGCCAGCAGTTTCAGTGTTCCAGGGGGAATTATTTGGAATTCACCCCTCCACTTT | TRBV28 | TRBD1 | TRBJ1-6 | -
CASSPGQAVNTEAFF | TGTGCCAGCAGCCCGGGACAGGCTGTGAACACTGAAGCTTTCTTT | TRBV7-2 | TRBD1 | TRBJ1-1 | few
CASGLDLTGGRVEETQYF | TGTGCTAGTGGTTTGGACCTGACTGGCGGGAGGGTGGAAGAGACCCAGTACTTC | TRBV12-5 | TRBD2 | TRBJ2-5 | -
CATSRGGDTEAFF | TGTGCCACCAGCAGAGGTGGGGACACTGAAGCTTTCTTT | TRBV15 | - | TRBJ1-1 | -
CASSYWGNGNQPQHF | TGTGCCAGCAGCTACTGGGGTAACGGAAATCAGCCCCAGCATTTT | TRBV6-5 | - | TRBJ1-5 | few
CASGATDYEQYF | TGTGCCAGCGGAGCTACGGACTACGAGCAGTACTTC | TRBV19 | - | TRBJ2-7 | few
CATLAGGTDTQYF | TGTGCCACTTTAGCGGGAGGCACAGATACGCAGTATTTT | TRBV15 | TRBD2 | TRBJ2-3 | many
CASSRRLAGGNEQFF | TGTGCCAGCAGTCGAAGACTAGCGGGAGGGAATGAGCAGTTCTTC | TRBV27 | TRBD2 | TRBJ2-1 | many
CASSSGTDQPQHF | TGTGCCAGCAGTTCCGGGACGGATCAGCCCCAGCATTTT | TRBV6-5 | - | TRBJ1-5 | -
CASSEARLGETQYF | TGTGCCAGCAGTGAAGCGCGGCTGGGAGAGACCCAGTACTTC | TRBV2 | - | TRBJ2-5 | many
CASSLSGTSETQYF | TGTGCCAGCAGTTTATCTGGGACGAGTGAGACCCAGTACTTC | TRBV28 | - | TRBJ2-5 | many
CASSSITSSTDTQYF | TGTGCCAGCAGTTCCATAACTAGCTCCACAGATACGCAGTATTTT | TRBV28 | - | TRBJ2-3 | many
CASSPYQVLQETQYF | TGTGCCAGCAGTCCGTATCAGGTGCTACAAGAGACCCAGTACTTC | TRBV2 | - | TRBJ2-5 | -
CASSLLSVSKTGAFF | TGTGCCAGCAGTTTACTTTCGGTTTCAAAAACGGGGGCTTTCTTT | TRBV28 | - | TRBJ1-1 | -
CASIGNWGSNQPQHF | TGTGCCAGTATCGGGAATTGGGGTAGCAATCAGCCCCAGCATTTT | TRBV19 | - | TRBJ1-5 | few
CASTSWGAHREQYF | TGTGCCAGCACTTCTTGGGGGGCCCATCGCGAGCAGTACTTC | TRBV9 | - | TRBJ2-7 | many